This TCR beta chain was recorded in a study of blood T cell repertoires in COVID-19. About the research overall: Specimens from acute and convalescent COVID-19 originated in the United States, Italy and Spain.

The CDR3 has 14 amino acids. Unmatched junction bases numbered 4, after V lost 4 bases and J lost 2 bases. Germline V lookup: CDR1 SGDLS, CDR2 YYNGEE. This clone was observed a single time. As handled by the study authors: Reference gene primer amplification gave nucleated cell count estimates. Profiled with immunoSEQ multiplex PCR; TCRdb holds only in-frame clones, not every one. That table supplies the V and J calls and clone size; D and trimming were determined from the DNA. Seen here are tens of thousands of clones, approximately 87% observed once, and the top ten hold around 12%. The receptor was isolated from a human donor in a cohort sampled during active COVID-19. Sequencing used peripheral blood. V and J are TRBV9 and TRBJ1-1; 8 nucleotides match TRBD1. The CDR3 nucleotides are TGTGCCAGCAGCCCCGGACAGGGTAACACTGAAGCTTTCTTT. Translating gives CASSPGQGNTEAFF.